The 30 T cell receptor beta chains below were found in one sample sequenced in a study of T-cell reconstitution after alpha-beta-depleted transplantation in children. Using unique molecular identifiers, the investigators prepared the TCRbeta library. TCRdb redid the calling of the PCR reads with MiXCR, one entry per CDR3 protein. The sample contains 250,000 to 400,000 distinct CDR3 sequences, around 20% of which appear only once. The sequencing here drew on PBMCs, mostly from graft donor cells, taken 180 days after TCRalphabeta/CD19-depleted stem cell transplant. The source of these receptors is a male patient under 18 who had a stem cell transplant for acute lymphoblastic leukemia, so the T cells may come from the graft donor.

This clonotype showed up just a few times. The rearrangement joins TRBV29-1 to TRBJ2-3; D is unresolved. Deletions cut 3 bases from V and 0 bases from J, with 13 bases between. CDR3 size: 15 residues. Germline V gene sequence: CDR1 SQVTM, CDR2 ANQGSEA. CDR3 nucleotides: TGCAGCGTTGAGAAGGGCCCAACTAGCACAGATACGCAGTATTTT. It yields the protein CSVEKGPTSTDTQYF.

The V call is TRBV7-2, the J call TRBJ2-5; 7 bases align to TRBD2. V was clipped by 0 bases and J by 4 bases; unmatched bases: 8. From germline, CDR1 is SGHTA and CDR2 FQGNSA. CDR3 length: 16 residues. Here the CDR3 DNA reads TGTGCCAGCAGCTTAGCGCGGGGGACCCCGGGAGAGACCCAGTACTTC. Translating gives CASSLARGTPGETQYF.

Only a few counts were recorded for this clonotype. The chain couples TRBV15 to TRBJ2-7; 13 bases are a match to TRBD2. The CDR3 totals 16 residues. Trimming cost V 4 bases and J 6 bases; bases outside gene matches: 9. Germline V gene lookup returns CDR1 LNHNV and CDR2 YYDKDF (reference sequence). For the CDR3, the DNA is TGTGCCACCAGCATCCTACCGGGACTAGCGGGAATCGAGCAGTACTTC. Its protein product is CATSILPGLAGIEQYF.

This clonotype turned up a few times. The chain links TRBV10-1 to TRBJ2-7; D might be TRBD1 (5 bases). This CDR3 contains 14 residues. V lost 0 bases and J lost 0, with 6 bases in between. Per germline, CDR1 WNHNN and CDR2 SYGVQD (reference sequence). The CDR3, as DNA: TGCGCCAGCAGTGAGTCTACAGGCTCCTACGAGCAGTACTTC. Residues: CASSESTGSYEQYF.

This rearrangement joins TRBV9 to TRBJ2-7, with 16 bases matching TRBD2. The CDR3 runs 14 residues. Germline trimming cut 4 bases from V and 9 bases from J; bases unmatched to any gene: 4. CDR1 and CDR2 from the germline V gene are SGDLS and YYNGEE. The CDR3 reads CASSLGTSGRAQYF. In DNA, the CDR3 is TGTGCCAGCAGCCTCGGGACTAGCGGGAGGGCGCAGTACTTC. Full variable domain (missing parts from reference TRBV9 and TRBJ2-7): DSGVTQTPKHLITATGQRVTLRCSPRSGDLSVYWYQQSLDQGLQFLIQYYNGEERAKGNILERFSAQQFPDLHSELNLSSLELGDSALYFCASSLGTSGRAQYFGPGTRLTVT.

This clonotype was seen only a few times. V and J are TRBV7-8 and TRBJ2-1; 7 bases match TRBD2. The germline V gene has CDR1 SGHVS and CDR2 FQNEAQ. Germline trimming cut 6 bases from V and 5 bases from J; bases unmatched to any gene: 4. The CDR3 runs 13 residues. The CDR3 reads CASRVSGHNEQFF. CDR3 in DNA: TGTGCCAGCAGGGTTAGCGGGCACAATGAGCAGTTCTTC.

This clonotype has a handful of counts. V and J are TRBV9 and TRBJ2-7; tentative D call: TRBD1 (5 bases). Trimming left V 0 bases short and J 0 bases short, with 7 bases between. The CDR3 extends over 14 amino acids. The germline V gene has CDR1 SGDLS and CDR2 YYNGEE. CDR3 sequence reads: CASSVGDSSYEQYF. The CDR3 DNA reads TGTGCCAGCAGCGTAGGTGACAGCTCCTACGAGCAGTACTTC. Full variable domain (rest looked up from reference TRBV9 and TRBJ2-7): DSGVTQTPKHLITATGQRVTLRCSPRSGDLSVYWYQQSLDQGLQFLIQYYNGEERAKGNILERFSAQQFPDLHSELNLSSLELGDSALYFCASSVGDSSYEQYFGPGTRLTVT.

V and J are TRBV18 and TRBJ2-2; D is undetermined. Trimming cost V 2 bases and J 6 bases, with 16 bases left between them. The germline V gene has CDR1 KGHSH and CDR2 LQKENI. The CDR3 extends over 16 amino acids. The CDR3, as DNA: TGTGCCAGCTCACCAACTCCGGAGACACGTTCCGGGGAGCTGTTTTTT. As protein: CASSPTPETRSGELFF.

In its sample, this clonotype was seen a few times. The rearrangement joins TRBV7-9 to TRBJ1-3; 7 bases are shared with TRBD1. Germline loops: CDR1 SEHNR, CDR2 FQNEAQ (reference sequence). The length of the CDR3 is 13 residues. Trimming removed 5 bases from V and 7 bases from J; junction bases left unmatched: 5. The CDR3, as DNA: TGTGCCAGCAGCGTGACAGGGCTTAACACCATATATTTT. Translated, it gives CASSVTGLNTIYF.

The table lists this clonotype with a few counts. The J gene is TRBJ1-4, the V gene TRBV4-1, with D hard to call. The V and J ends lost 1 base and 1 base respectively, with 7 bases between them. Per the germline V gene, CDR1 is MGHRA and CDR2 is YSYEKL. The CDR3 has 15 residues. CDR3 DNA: TGCGCCAGCAGCCAAGTCCAAAGAACTAATGAAAAACTGTTTTTT. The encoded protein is CASSQVQRTNEKLFF.

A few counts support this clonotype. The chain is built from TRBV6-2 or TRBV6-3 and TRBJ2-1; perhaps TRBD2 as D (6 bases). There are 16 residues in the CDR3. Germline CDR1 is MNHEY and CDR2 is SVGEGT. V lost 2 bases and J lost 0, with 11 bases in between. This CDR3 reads CASSYAGGSSYNEQFF. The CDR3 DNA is TGTGCCAGCAGTTACGCTGGGGGGAGCTCCTACAATGAGCAGTTCTTC.

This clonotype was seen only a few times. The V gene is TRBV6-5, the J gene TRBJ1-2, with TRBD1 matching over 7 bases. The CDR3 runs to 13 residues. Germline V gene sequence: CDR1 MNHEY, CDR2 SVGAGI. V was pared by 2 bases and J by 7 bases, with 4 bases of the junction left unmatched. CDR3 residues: CASSYGQVGGYTF. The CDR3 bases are TGTGCCAGCAGTTACGGACAGGTCGGTGGCTACACCTTC.

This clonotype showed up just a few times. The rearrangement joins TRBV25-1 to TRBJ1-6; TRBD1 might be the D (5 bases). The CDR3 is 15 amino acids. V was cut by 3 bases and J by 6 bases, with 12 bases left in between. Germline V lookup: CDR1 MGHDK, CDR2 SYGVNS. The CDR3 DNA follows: TGTGCCAGCAGTGACTCCGGGACGGGTAATTCACCCCTCCACTTT. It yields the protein CASSDSGTGNSPLHF. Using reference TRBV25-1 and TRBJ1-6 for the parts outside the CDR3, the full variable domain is EADIYQTPRYLVIGTGKKITLECSQTMGHDKMYWYQQDPGMELHLIHYSYGVNSTEKGDLSSESTVSRIRTEHFPLTLESARPSHTSQYLCASSDSGTGNSPLHFGNGTRLTVT.

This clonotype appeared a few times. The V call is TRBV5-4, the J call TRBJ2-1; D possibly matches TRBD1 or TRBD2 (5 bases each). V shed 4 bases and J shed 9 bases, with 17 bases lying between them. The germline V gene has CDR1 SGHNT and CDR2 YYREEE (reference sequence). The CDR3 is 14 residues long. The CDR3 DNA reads TGTGCCAGCAGCCTGAGGGACCCCAATGGTGAGCAGTTCTTC. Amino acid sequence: CASSLRDPNGEQFF.

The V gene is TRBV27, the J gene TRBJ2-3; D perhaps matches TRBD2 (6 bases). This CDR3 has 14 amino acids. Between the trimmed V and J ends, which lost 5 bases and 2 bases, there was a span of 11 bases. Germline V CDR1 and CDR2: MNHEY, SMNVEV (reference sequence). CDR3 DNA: TGTGCCAGCAGTCTCCCGGGACTCACAGATACGCAGTATTTT. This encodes CASSLPGLTDTQYF.

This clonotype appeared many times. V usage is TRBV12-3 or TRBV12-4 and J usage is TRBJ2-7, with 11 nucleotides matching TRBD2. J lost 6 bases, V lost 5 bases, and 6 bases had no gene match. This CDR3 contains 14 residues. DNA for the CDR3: TGTGCCAGCAGTCGACAACTAGCGGGAGCCGAGCAGTACTTC. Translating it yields CASSRQLAGAEQYF.

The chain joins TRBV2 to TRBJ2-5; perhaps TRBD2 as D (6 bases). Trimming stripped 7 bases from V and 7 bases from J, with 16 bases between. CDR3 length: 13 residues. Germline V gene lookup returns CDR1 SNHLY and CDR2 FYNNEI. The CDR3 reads CASIWDSGGTQYF. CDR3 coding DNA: TGTGCCAGCATTTGGGACTCCGGGGGGACCCAGTACTTC.

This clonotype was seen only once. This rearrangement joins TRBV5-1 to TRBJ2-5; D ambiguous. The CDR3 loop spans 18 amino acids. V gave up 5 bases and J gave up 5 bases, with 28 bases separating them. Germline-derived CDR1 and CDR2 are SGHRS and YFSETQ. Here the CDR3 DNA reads TGCGCCAGCAGTCGCGTCCACACCACGAAGTACCCTTGGGAGACCCAGTACTTC. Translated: CASSRVHTTKYPWETQYF.

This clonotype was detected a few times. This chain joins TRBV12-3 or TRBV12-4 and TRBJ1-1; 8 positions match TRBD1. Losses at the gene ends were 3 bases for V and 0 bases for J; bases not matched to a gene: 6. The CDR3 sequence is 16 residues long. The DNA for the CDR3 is TGTGCCAGCAGTTTTTCAGGGGGCGGGATGAACACTGAAGCTTTCTTT. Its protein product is CASSFSGGGMNTEAFF.

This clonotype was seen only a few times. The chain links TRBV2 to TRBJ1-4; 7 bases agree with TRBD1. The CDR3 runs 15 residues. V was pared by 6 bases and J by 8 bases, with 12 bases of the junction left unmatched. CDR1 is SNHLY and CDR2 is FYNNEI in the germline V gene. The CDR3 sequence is CASRSQGQKGEKLFF. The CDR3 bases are TGTGCCAGCAGGTCACAGGGGCAGAAGGGGGAAAAACTGTTTTTT.

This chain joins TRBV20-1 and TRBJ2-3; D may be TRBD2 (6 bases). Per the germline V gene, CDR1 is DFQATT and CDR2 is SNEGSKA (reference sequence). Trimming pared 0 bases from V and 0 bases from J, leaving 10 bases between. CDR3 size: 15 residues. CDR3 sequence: CSARDWRESTDTQYF. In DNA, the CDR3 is TGCAGTGCTAGAGATTGGCGGGAAAGCACAGATACGCAGTATTTT.

DNA of the CDR3: TGTGCCAGCAGCTCGGGACGGACCGGCGGAGCATTCCAAGAGACCCAGTACTTC. Translated, it gives CASSSGRTGGAFQETQYF. The chain uses TRBV11-1 and TRBJ2-5, with D perhaps given as TRBD1 or TRBD2 (5 bases each). V was clipped by 4 bases and J by 1 base, with 22 bases between them. CDR3 length: 18 residues. From germline, CDR1 is SGHAT and CDR2 FQDESV (reference sequence).

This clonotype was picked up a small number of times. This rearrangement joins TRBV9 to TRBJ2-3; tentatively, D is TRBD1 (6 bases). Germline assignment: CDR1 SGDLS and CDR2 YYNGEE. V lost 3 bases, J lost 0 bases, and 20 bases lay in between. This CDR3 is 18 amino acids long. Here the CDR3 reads CASSGGPVSRTSTDTQYF. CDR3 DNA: TGTGCCAGCAGCGGGGGGCCGGTTTCCAGGACTAGCACAGATACGCAGTATTTT.

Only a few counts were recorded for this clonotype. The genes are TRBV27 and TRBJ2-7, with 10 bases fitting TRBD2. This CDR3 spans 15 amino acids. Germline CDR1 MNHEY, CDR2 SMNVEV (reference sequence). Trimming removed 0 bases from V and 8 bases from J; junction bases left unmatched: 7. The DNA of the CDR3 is TGTGCCAGCAGTTTATCGCGGCTAGCGGGAGCCAAGCAGTACTTC. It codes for CASSLSRLAGAKQYF.

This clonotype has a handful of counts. The CDR3 nucleotides read TGTGCCAGCTCACCACGGGCGGGGAAGGACACTGAAGCTTTCTTT. Its translation: CASSPRAGKDTEAFF. The chain recombines TRBV18 with TRBJ1-1; D is ambiguous. Deletions cut 1 base from V and 3 bases from J, with 12 bases between. There are 15 residues in the CDR3. CDR1 and CDR2 (germline): KGHSH, LQKENI.

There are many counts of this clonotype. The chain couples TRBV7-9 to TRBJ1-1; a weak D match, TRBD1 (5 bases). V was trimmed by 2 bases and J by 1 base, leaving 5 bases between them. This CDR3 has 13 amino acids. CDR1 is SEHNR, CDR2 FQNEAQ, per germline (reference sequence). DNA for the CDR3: TGTGCCAGCAGCTTAACAGGGAACACTGAAGCTTTCTTT. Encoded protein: CASSLTGNTEAFF.

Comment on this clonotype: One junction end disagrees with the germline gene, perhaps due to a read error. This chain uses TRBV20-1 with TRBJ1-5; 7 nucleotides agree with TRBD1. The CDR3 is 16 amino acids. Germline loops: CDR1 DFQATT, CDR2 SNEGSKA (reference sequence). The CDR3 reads CCARDLPRDRAQPQHF. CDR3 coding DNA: TGCTGTGCTAGAGATCTCCCTCGTGACAGGGCCCAGCCCCAGCATTTT.

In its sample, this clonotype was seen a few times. The CDR3 DNA reads TGCAGTGCCTCACAGGGGGACTATGGCTACACCTTC. This codes for CSASQGDYGYTF. This rearrangement joins TRBV20-1 to TRBJ1-2; 8 nucleotides agree with TRBD1. Germline loops: CDR1 DFQATT, CDR2 SNEGSKA (reference sequence). This CDR3 comprises 12 residues. Unmatched junction bases numbered 3, after V lost 6 bases and J lost 3 bases.

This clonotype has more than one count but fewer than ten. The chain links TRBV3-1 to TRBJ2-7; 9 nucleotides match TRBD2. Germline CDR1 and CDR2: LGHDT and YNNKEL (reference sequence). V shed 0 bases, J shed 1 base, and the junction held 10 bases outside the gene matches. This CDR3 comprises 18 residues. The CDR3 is CASSQEDSGRYRSYEQYF. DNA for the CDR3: TGTGCCAGCAGCCAAGAGGATAGCGGGAGATATCGGTCCTACGAGCAGTACTTC.

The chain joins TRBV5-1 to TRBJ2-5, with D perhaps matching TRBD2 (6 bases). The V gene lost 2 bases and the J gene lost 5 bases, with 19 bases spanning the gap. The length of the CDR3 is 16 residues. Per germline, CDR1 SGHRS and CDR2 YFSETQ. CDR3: CASSFNEVAASETQYF. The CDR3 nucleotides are TGCGCCAGCAGCTTCAATGAAGTAGCGGCATCCGAGACCCAGTACTTC. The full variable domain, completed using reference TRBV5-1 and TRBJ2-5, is KAGVTQTPRYLIKTRGQQVTLSCSPISGHRSVSWYQQTPGQGLQFLFEYFSETQRNKGNFPGRFSGRQFSNSRSEMNVSTLELGDSALYLCASSFNEVAASETQYFGPGTRLLVL.